What follows is one T cell receptor (beta chain) and its context. 13 Jbeta primers and 60 Vbeta primers were used for the PCR. Sequenced by immunoSEQ multiplex PCR; TCRdb stores in-frame clones only, minus some. Of 150,000 to 200,000 clones detected, around 80% appear once; the ten largest clones hold 7%. The CDR3 totals 13 residues. CDR1 MNHNS and CDR2 SASEGT come from the germline V gene. The germline V and J ends were trimmed by 4 bases and 7 bases, with 13 bases remaining between them. These data come from a study of cytomegalovirus exposure and HLA in healthy donors. The clonotype originates from a woman in her thirties or forties in good health and CMV-seropositive. What was sequenced was PBMCs. V gene TRBV6-1 combines with J gene TRBJ1-1, with unresolved D. Written as DNA, the CDR3 is TGTGCCAGCAGTGGGTACGACACGGATGAAGCTTTCTTT. It encodes CASSGYDTDEAFF.